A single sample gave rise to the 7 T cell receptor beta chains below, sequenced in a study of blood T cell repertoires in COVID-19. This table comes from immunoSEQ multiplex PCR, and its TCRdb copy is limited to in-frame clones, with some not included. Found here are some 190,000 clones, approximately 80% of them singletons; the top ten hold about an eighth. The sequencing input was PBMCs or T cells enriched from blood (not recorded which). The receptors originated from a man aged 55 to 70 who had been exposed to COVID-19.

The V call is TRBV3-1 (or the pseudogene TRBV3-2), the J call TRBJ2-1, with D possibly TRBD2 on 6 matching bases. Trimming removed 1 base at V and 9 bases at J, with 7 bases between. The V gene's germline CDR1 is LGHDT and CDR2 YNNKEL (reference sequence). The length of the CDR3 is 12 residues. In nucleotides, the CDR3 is TGTGCCAGCAGCCAAGGGAGGGGTGAGCAGTTCTTC. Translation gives CASSQGRGEQFF.

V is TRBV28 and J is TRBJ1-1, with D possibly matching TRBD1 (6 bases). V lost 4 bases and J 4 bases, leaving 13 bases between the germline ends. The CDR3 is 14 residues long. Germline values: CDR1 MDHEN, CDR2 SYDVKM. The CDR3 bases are TGTGCCAGCAGTTCGACAGGCTTGTTCACTGAAGCTTTCTTT. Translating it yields CASSSTGLFTEAFF.

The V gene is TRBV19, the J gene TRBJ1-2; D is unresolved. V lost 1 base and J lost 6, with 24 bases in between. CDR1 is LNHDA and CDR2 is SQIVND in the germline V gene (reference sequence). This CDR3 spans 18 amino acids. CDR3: CASSIARMTGSYPNGYTF. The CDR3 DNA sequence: TGTGCCAGTAGTATAGCCCGAATGACGGGGTCGTATCCGAATGGCTACACCTTC.

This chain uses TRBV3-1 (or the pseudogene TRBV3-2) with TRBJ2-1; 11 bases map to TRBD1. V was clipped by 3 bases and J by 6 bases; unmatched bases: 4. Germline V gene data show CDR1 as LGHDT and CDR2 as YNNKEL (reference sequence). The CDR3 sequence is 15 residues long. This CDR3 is CASSQAGTGGNEQFF. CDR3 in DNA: TGTGCCAGCAGCCAGGCCGGGACAGGGGGCAATGAGCAGTTCTTC.

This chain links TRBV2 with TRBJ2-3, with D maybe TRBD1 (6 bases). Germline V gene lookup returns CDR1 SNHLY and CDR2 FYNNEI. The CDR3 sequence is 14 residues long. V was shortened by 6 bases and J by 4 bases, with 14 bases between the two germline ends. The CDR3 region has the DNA TGTGCCAGCAGCAGACAACCAGGGGCAGATACGCAGTATTTT. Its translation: CASSRQPGADTQYF.

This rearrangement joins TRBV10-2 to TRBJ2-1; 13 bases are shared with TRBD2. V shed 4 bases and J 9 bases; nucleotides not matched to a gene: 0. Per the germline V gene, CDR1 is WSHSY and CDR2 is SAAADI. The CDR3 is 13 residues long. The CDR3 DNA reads TGCGCCAGCAGTGGACTAGCGGGAGGTGAGCAGTTCTTC. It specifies CASSGLAGGEQFF.

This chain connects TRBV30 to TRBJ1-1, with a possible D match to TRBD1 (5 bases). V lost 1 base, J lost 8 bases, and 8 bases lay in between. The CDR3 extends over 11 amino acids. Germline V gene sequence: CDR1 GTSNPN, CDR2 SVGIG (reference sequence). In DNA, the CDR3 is TGTGCCTGGAGTGGGAGACAGGAAGCTTTCTTT. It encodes CAWSGRQEAFF. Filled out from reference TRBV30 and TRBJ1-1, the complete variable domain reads SQTIHQWPATLVQPVGSPLSLECTVEGTSNPNLYWYRQAAGRGLQLLFYSVGIGQISSEVPQNLSASRPQDRQFILSSKKLLLSDSGFYLCAWSGRQEAFFGQGTRLTVV.